Listed here is a single TCR beta chain. This entry is derived from a study of CD8 T cells in Susac syndrome. Reverse transcription of roughly 0.45 to 1 ug RNA was carried out with random hexamers. MiXCR, run by TCRdb on the immunoSEQ multiplex PCR reads, gives a single entry per CDR3 protein. The table includes about 210,000 distinct CDR3 sequences, 95% detected once. J lost 9 bases, V lost 5 bases, and 5 bases had no gene match. CDR1 is SGHAT, CDR2 FQDESV, per germline (reference sequence). This CDR3 comprises 13 residues. The clonotype originates from a human donor with multiple sclerosis. The rearrangement uses TRBV11-1 and TRBJ2-1; 9 bases line up with TRBD2. Specimen: CD4+ T cells from PBMCs. As DNA, the CDR3 is TGTGCCAGCAGCGCGAGACTAGCGGCTGAGCAGTTCTTC. Amino acid sequence: CASSARLAAEQFF.